This T cell receptor (beta chain) was found in a study of OX40 agonist ivuxolimab in advanced cancers. Study information: Every 2 weeks, patients got intravenous ivuxolimab at one of six dose levels (0.01-10 mg/kg). The eligibility criteria allowed prior anti-PD-1, anti-PD-L1 or anti-CTLA-4 therapy, and about 40% had some. Notes on the study in general: Specificity for antigen went undetermined in the expanded peripheral T cells. In general, CD8+ T cells held more expanded clones than CD4+ did, on average.

Measured with immunoSEQ multiplex PCR; TCRdb has only the in-frame clones, and not every one. This table has 90,000 to 100,000 clones, about 85% appearing once. As concerns this clone: Its cognate antigen is unknown.

This CDR3 spans 13 amino acids. With 6 bases removed from V and 6 bases from J, the gap between germline ends came to 11 bases. Per germline, CDR1 MNHNS and CDR2 SASEGT. Sequenced material: CD4+ or CD8+ T cells sorted from blood, taken in a trial of the OX40 agonist ivuxolimab. The TCR sequence derives from an adult with an advanced solid tumor such as melanoma, head and neck, liver or kidney cancer. The chain uses TRBV6-1 and TRBJ2-2, with D maybe TRBD2 (5 bases). The CDR3 bases are TGTGCCAGCAGACTAGTTTTGCCCGGGGAGCTGTTTTTT. Protein product: CASRLVLPGELFF.